This entry describes one T cell receptor beta chain. This table comes from immunoSEQ multiplex PCR, and its TCRdb copy is limited to in-frame clones, with some not included. The table shows about 350,000 clones, with about 88% occurring only once. This sample was included in a study of blood T cell repertoires in COVID-19. Study overall: Material from acute and convalescent COVID-19 was sourced from the United States, Italy and Spain.

The germline V gene has CDR1 SGHRS and CDR2 YFSETQ. The CDR3 runs 13 residues. Trimming removed 2 bases from V and 2 bases from J, with 8 bases in between. The gene calls are TRBV5-1 and TRBJ2-7; maybe TRBD1 (6 bases). The sequenced sample was peripheral blood. This sequence was found in a woman between 65 and 79 years old with COVID-19, enrolled during active disease. CDR3: CASSFGQTYEQYF. Written as DNA, the CDR3 is TGCGCCAGCAGCTTTGGACAGACCTACGAGCAGTACTTC.